These T cell receptor beta chains were read from a single sample in a study of T cell repertoires in cytomegalovirus infection. Their target antigens are unknown. TCRdb independently ran MiXCR on the reads; one entry per CDR3 protein. The data hold 51,000 or so distinct CDR3 sequences, with roughly a fifth observed a single time. Sequences were derived from CD8+ T cells from cultured PBMCs, sampled from culture after CMV antigen stimulation. The source is a human donor in good health (CMV status not recorded). Some clones in this sample may be carry-over from other donors' samples. Each CDR3 is given with its conserved first and last residue. D genes are given only for firm matches. Expanded clones are given a class, and other clones once, few, many or no size at all.

d_call j_call clone_size v_call cdr3_length cdr3_nt cdr3_aa
TRBD1 TRBJ2-3 few TRBV12-3/TRBV12-4 11 TGTGCCAGCAGTCCAGGGACAGTGCAGTATTTT CASSPGTVQYF
TRBD1 TRBJ1-1 NA TRBV12-3/TRBV12-4 14 TGTGCCAGCAGTTTAGACAGGGGTTGGACTGAAGCTTTCTTT CASSLDRGWTEAFF
TRBD1 TRBJ2-1 few TRBV7-8 15 TGTGCCAGCAGCTTGATACAGGGGTCGTACAATGAGCAGTTCTTC CASSLIQGSYNEQFF
NA TRBJ1-1 few TRBV12-3/TRBV12-4 14 TGTGCCAGCAGCTCGGGGGGGCTGAACACTGAAGCTTTCTTT CASSSGGLNTEAFF
NA TRBJ1-1 few TRBV12-3/TRBV12-4 15 TGTGCCAGCAGTTTAGGTGGAGGGGGGTTTACTGAAGCTTTCTTT CASSLGGGGFTEAFF
TRBD1 TRBJ1-6 NA TRBV27 15 TGTGCCAGCTGTTTCGGACAGGGGGGGAGTTCACCCCTCCACTTT CASCFGQGGSSPLHF
TRBD2 TRBJ2-1 NA TRBV5-4 18 TGTGCCAGCAGCTACGGACTAGCGGGGCCGGGGGGGGTTAATGAGCAGTTCTTC CASSYGLAGPGGVNEQFF
TRBD1 TRBJ1-1 NA TRBV29-1 14 TGCAGCGGGGGACAGGGTTCAAGGGGTACTGAAGCTTTCTTT CSGGQGSRGTEAFF
TRBD2 TRBJ2-7 NA TRBV4-1 13 TGCGCCAGCAGCCAATCGGGGAGGGACGAGCAGTACTTC CASSQSGRDEQYF
NA TRBJ1-5 NA TRBV2 14 TGTGCCAGCAGTCTCCCGGGGTTGTATCAGCCCCAGCATTTT CASSLPGLYQPQHF
TRBD2 TRBJ2-2 NA TRBV12-3/TRBV12-4 15 TGTGCCAGCAGTTTTACTAGCGCGAACACCGGGGAGCTGTTTTTT CASSFTSANTGELFF
NA TRBJ2-7 few TRBV7-2 12 TGTGCCAGCAGCTCGAGCTCCTACGAGCAGTACTTC CASSSSSYEQYF
TRBD2 TRBJ2-1 few TRBV28 18 TGTGCCAGCAGTCACAAGACTAGCGGGGGGCCGGGTCGCAATGAGCAGTTCTTC CASSHKTSGGPGRNEQFF
TRBD1 TRBJ1-1 NA TRBV2 14 TGTGCCAGCAGCGACCCAGGGGGCCCGACTGAAGCTTTCTTT CASSDPGGPTEAFF
NA TRBJ2-1 few TRBV7-8 14 TGTGCCAGCAGCATTAACCGGGGCCCTGGTGAGCAGTTCTTC CASSINRGPGEQFF
NA TRBJ1-1 few TRBV6-2/TRBV6-3 14 TGTGCCAGCAGTTACTCCCCGGGGAACACTGAAGCTTTCTTT CASSYSPGNTEAFF
NA TRBJ1-1 NA TRBV7-8 15 TGTGCCAGCAGCTTAGGTCCTAGCTCCAACACTGAAGCTTTCTTT CASSLGPSSNTEAFF
TRBD1 TRBJ2-1 NA TRBV4-1 18 TGCGCCAGCAGCCAAGCCCCACACAGGGGGAGCTCCTACAATGAGCAGTTCTTC CASSQAPHRGSSYNEQFF
NA TRBJ1-2 few TRBV19 16 TGTGCCAGTACGATCGCCGACGGTGGAACTAACTATGGCTACACCTTC CASTIADGGTNYGYTF
NA TRBJ2-3 few TRBV7-3 15 TGTGCCAGCAGCTTATCCCCCAGGGGCCAAGATACGCAGTATTTT CASSLSPRGQDTQYF
NA TRBJ2-3 few TRBV29-1 12 TGCAGCGTTTTCGGTTGGTCAGATACGCAGTATTTT CSVFGWSDTQYF
TRBD1 TRBJ1-1 few TRBV7-9 15 TGTGCCAGCAGCTATGGACAGGGGATGAACACTGAAGCTTTCTTT CASSYGQGMNTEAFF
NA TRBJ1-2 NA TRBV12-3/TRBV12-4 13 TGTGCCAGCAGTCCCACTACAGGGTATGGCTACACCTTC CASSPTTGYGYTF
TRBD1 TRBJ1-1 few TRBV7-9 16 TGTGCCAGCAGCTTGCTTCCGGGACAGGGGTTCACTGAAGCTTTCTTT CASSLLPGQGFTEAFF
NA TRBJ2-7 NA TRBV12-3/TRBV12-4 12 TGTGCCAGCAGTTTTTTGGGGACCGAACAGTACTTC CASSFLGTEQYF
NA TRBJ2-7 NA TRBV6-1 16 TGTGCCAGCAGTCCGGGGCCCCAGGGTTTTTCCTACGAGCAGTACTTC CASSPGPQGFSYEQYF
NA TRBJ2-1 few TRBV12-3/TRBV12-4 10 TGTGCCAGCAGTCCCAGTGAGCAGTTCTTC CASSPSEQFF
NA TRBJ2-6 few TRBV29-1 15 TGCAGCGTTACGACACGCTCCTCTGGGGCCAACGTCCTGACTTTC CSVTTRSSGANVLTF
NA TRBJ1-2 NA TRBV12-3/TRBV12-4 11 TGTGCCAGCGGTGCGCCTTATGGCTACACCTTC CASGAPYGYTF
NA TRBJ2-6 NA TRBV7-6 16 TGTGCCAGTGGGGTACAGGGTTTGTCCGGGGCCAACGTCCTGACTTTC CASGVQGLSGANVLTF
TRBD1 TRBJ1-1 NA TRBV7-9 14 TGTGCCAGCATCCCAGGGGGCGTGAACACTGAAGCTTTCTTT CASIPGGVNTEAFF
TRBD1 TRBJ1-1 few TRBV12-3/TRBV12-4 14 TGTGCCAGCAGATCTCAGGGGGCTTACACTGAAGCTTTCTTT CASRSQGAYTEAFF
NA TRBJ2-7 NA TRBV4-1 12 TGCGCCAGCAGCCAAGATAGCTACGAGCAGTACTTC CASSQDSYEQYF
NA TRBJ2-7 few TRBV6-5 11 TGTGTCAGCAGTTATCAGTTCGAGCTGTACTTC CVSSYQFELYF
NA TRBJ2-1 NA TRBV7-3 14 TGTGCCAGCAGCTTAGGGGGGGCAAGGAATGAGCAGTTCTTC CASSLGGARNEQFF
NA TRBJ2-2 NA TRBV7-2 13 TGTGCCAGCAGCTTATTAGGCACCGGGGAGCTGTTTTTT CASSLLGTGELFF
NA TRBJ1-5 NA TRBV15 13 TGTGCCACCAGCAGAGATGATGGCCAGCCCCAGCATTTT CATSRDDGQPQHF
NA TRBJ1-3 few TRBV11-2 15 TGTGCCAGCAGCTTTTTGCTGGACTCTGGAAACACCATATATTTT CASSFLLDSGNTIYF
NA TRBJ2-7 few TRBV6-1 19 TGTGCCAGCAGCTCAGCCTACAGGGAACTAGGGAGGGAGGCCTACGAGCAGTACTTC CASSSAYRELGREAYEQYF
TRBD1 TRBJ2-7 few TRBV27 15 TGTGCCAGCAGTAACAGGGGACACATCTCCTACGAGCAGTACTTC CASSNRGHISYEQYF
NA TRBJ1-1 few TRBV10-2 14 TGCGCCAGCAGCGCCTCCTCCTTGAACACTGAAGCTTTCTTT CASSASSLNTEAFF
TRBD1 TRBJ1-1 many TRBV12-3/TRBV12-4 17 TGTGCCACTCCATCGGGGGCGACAGGGTCCGGTCTTACTGAAGCTTTCTTT CATPSGATGSGLTEAFF
NA TRBJ2-7 NA TRBV7-2 14 TGTGCCAGCAGCCCGTCCGTTCGTCCCTACGAGCAGTACTTC CASSPSVRPYEQYF
TRBD1 TRBJ1-5 NA TRBV12-3/TRBV12-4 16 TGTGCCAGCAGTGATACAGGGGACCTTGGCAATCAGCCCCAGCATTTT CASSDTGDLGNQPQHF
TRBD1 TRBJ1-2 few TRBV7-6 13 TGTGCCAGCAGCTTGGACAGGGCATATGGCTACACCTTC CASSLDRAYGYTF
NA TRBJ1-4 NA TRBV7-2 16 TGTGCCAGCAGCTTTGGTTTCAGGGCGCGGTCGGAAAAACTGTTTTTT CASSFGFRARSEKLFF
NA TRBJ2-3 few TRBV7-6 13 TGTGCCAGCAGCCCCCGACTAGGAGATACGCAGTATTTT CASSPRLGDTQYF
NA TRBJ1-2 few TRBV27 15 TGTGCCAGCAGTCCATACCGGACAGTACTCTATGGCTACACCTTC CASSPYRTVLYGYTF
NA TRBJ2-7 NA TRBV7-8 17 TGTGCCAGCAGCTTACCCTCCCAGGTTCAATTTTCCTACGAGCAGTACTTC CASSLPSQVQFSYEQYF
NA TRBJ1-1 many TRBV11-2 12 TGTGCCAGCAGCTTTATTCGCAGTCAAGCTTTCTTT CASSFIRSQAFF
NA TRBJ1-2 NA TRBV10-3 17 TGTGCCATCAGTGAGTCAATTGATATCGACAGATACTATGGCTACACCTTC CAISESIDIDRYYGYTF
NA TRBJ2-5 NA TRBV7-8 17 TGTGCCAGCAGCTTAGCGGCAGGAGGCTTGAACCAAGAGACCCAGTACTTC CASSLAAGGLNQETQYF
TRBD1 TRBJ2-2 NA TRBV6-2/TRBV6-3 13 TGTGCCAGCAGCGGGACAGACACCGGGGAGCTGTTTTTT CASSGTDTGELFF